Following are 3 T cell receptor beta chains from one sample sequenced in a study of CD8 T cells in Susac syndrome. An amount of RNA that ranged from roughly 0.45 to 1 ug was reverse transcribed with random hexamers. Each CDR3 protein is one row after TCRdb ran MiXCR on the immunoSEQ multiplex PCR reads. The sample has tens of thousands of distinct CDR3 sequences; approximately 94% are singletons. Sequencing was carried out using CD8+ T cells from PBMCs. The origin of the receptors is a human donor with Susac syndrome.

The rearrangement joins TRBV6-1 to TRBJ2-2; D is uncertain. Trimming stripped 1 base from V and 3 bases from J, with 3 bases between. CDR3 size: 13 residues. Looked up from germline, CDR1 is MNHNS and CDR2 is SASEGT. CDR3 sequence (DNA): TGTGCCAGCAGTGAAGAGTACACCGGGGAGCTGTTTTTT. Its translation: CASSEEYTGELFF.

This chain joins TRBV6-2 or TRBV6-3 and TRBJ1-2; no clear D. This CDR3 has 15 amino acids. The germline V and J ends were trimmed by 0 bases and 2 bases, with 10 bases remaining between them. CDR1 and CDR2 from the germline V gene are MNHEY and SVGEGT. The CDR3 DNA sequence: TGTGCCAGCAGTTACTCAAGAGATTTCAACTATGGCTACACCTTC. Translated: CASSYSRDFNYGYTF.

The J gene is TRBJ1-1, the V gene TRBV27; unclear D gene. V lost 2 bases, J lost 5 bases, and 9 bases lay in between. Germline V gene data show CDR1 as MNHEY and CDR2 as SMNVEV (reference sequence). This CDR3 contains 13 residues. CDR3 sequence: CASSLQRYTEAFF. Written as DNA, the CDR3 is TGTGCCAGCAGTTTACAAAGGTATACTGAAGCTTTCTTT.